The 11 T cell receptor beta chains below come from one sample, sequenced in a study of blood T cell repertoires in COVID-19. The data were produced by immunoSEQ multiplex PCR, yet TCRdb's version contains in-frame clones alone and is incomplete. The sample consists of 55,000 to 80,000 clones, 65% to 85% of them appearing once. Input material: peripheral blood. These receptors were taken from a human donor in a cohort sampled during active COVID-19.

J is TRBJ2-3 and V is TRBV5-4; 10 bases are a match to TRBD2. With V trimmed by 0 bases and J by 2 bases, 3 bases remained unmatched. Per the germline V gene, CDR1 is SGHNT and CDR2 is YYREEE (reference sequence). The CDR3 contains 16 residues. In DNA, the CDR3 is TGTGCCAGCAGCTTGGCTAGCGGGGGCTTCACAGATACGCAGTATTTT. Translating it yields CASSLASGGFTDTQYF.

The chain is built from TRBV19 and TRBJ1-2; 10 bases agree with TRBD1. From germline, CDR1 is LNHDA and CDR2 SQIVND (reference sequence). Losses at the gene ends were 4 bases for V and 5 bases for J; bases not matched to a gene: 1. This CDR3 spans 13 amino acids. The CDR3 here is CASSTGQGYGYTF. The CDR3 DNA sequence: TGTGCCAGTAGTACGGGACAGGGGTATGGCTACACCTTC. Looking up the rest from reference TRBV19 and TRBJ1-2 gives the full variable domain: DGGITQSPKYLFRKEGQNVTLSCEQNLNHDAMYWYRQDPGQGLRLIYYSQIVNDFQKGDIAEGYSVSREKKESFPLTVTSAQKNPTAFYLCASSTGQGYGYTFGSGTRLTVV.

This sequence joins TRBV9 and TRBJ2-7; D is unresolved. Per the germline V gene, CDR1 is SGDLS and CDR2 is YYNGEE. CDR3 length: 12 amino acids. Trimming pared 4 bases from V and 4 bases from J, leaving 9 bases between. CDR3 loop: CASSRDTYEQYF. The CDR3 DNA follows: TGTGCCAGCAGCCGAGACACTTACGAGCAGTACTTC.

CDR3 sequence (DNA): TGTGCCAGCAGTGAGAGGGAGGGCTTTAGCAATCAGCCCCAGCATTTT. Translated, it gives CASSEREGFSNQPQHF. The chain links TRBV6-1 to TRBJ1-5; D gene uncertain. This CDR3 is built from 16 residues. Germline V gives CDR1 MNHNS, CDR2 SASEGT. With 3 bases removed from V and 0 bases from J, the gap between germline ends came to 12 bases.

The chain recombines TRBV19 with TRBJ2-5; tentative D call: TRBD2 (6 bases). The ends were cut back, 5 bases at V and 6 bases at J, with 13 bases in the middle. The germline V gene has CDR1 LNHDA and CDR2 SQIVND (reference sequence). The CDR3 extends over 13 amino acids. Written as DNA, the CDR3 is TGTGCCAGTAGTGGAGGGCCGGGAAAGACCCAGTACTTC. This sequence encodes CASSGGPGKTQYF.

This chain links TRBV9 with TRBJ2-5; 8 nucleotides match TRBD2. Germline CDR1 is SGDLS and CDR2 is YYNGEE. The CDR3 contains 16 residues. The trim removed 0 bases at V and 2 bases at J, leaving 6 bases unmatched. The DNA for the CDR3 is TGTGCCAGCAGCGTAGGGGCTAGCGGGCAACAAGAGACCCAGTACTTC. It yields the protein CASSVGASGQQETQYF.

The CDR3, as DNA: TGTGCCAGCAGTCCGACAGGGCCCGAGCAGTACTTC. Amino acids: CASSPTGPEQYF. V usage is TRBV2 and J usage is TRBJ2-7, with 7 nucleotides matching TRBD1. From germline, CDR1 is SNHLY and CDR2 FYNNEI. This CDR3 is built from 12 residues. Trimming cost V 5 bases and J 6 bases; bases outside gene matches: 4.

The chain carries TRBV30 and TRBJ1-4; possible D gene TRBD1, 6 bases. This CDR3 is 17 amino acids long. V gave up 8 bases and J gave up 4 bases, with 26 bases separating them. Germline CDR1 is GTSNPN and CDR2 is SVGIG (reference sequence). The CDR3 sequence: CAIKWPNSRGVNEKLFF. In nucleotides, the CDR3 is TGTGCCATAAAGTGGCCCAATTCCAGGGGAGTTAATGAAAAACTGTTTTTT.

The chain uses TRBV4-2 and TRBJ1-5, with 10 bases fitting TRBD1. From germline, CDR1 is LGHNA and CDR2 YNFKEQ. V was pared by 0 bases and J by 4 bases, with 3 bases of the junction left unmatched. The CDR3 extends over 16 amino acids. The CDR3 DNA sequence: TGTGCCAGCAGCCAAGATACGGGACAGGGGAATCAGCCCCAGCATTTT. It is translated as CASSQDTGQGNQPQHF.

This chain links TRBV10-3 with TRBJ2-7, with 8 bases fitting TRBD1. The CDR3 loop spans 12 amino acids. Germline V lookup: CDR1 ENHRY, CDR2 SYGVKD. Losses at the gene ends were 10 bases for V and 3 bases for J; bases not matched to a gene: 5. The CDR3 DNA sequence: TGTGCCAGCGGACAGGGAAACTACGAGCAGTACTTC. Its translation: CASGQGNYEQYF.

Here the CDR3 reads CASSIGGPNYGYTF. As DNA, the CDR3 is TGTGCCAGTAGTATAGGCGGGCCCAACTATGGCTACACCTTC. The chain uses TRBV19 and TRBJ1-2; D ambiguous. V lost 1 base and J lost 2, with 8 bases in between. There are 14 residues in the CDR3. Germline V gene lookup returns CDR1 LNHDA and CDR2 SQIVND (reference sequence).